The next 21 T cell receptor beta chains were all read from a single sample in a study of T cells in Graves' hyperthyroidism and ophthalmopathy. From RNA transcripts, TCR beta CDR3 regions were amplified. The study used the HTBI primer set for a first-round RT-PCR of the TCR CDR3. TCRdb fed the multiplex PCR reads into MiXCR, producing one record per CDR3 protein. The data hold 250,000 to 300,000 distinct CDR3 sequences, with approximately 15% observed a single time. Sequencing used blood. The receptors were gathered from a woman between 55 and 75 years old with Graves' ophthalmopathy.

The V and J genes are TRBV9 and TRBJ2-1, with 8 bases lining up with TRBD2. The CDR3 is made up of 17 amino acids. Germline CDR1 is SGDLS and CDR2 is YYNGEE. Unmatched junction bases numbered 17, after V lost 3 bases and J lost 9 bases. The CDR3 region has the DNA TGTGCCAGCAGCGCAACGGGGGCTAGCGGGTTTCTCGGTGAGCAGTTCTTC. Its protein is CASSATGASGFLGEQFF.

This clonotype was counted at least ten times. The V gene is TRBV12-3 or TRBV12-4, the J gene TRBJ1-4; TRBD1 might be the D (6 bases). This CDR3 has 15 residues. With 1 base removed from V and 4 bases from J, the gap between germline ends came to 10 bases. This CDR3 reads CASSLGGGHNEKLFF. CDR3 coding DNA: TGTGCCAGCAGTTTAGGGGGGGGACATAATGAAAAACTGTTTTTT.

This clonotype was counted at least ten times. The chain couples TRBV11-1 to TRBJ2-3, with 8 bases fitting TRBD2. This CDR3 is 13 amino acids long. CDR1 is SGHAT, CDR2 FQDESV, per germline (reference sequence). Trimming cost V 3 bases and J 6 bases; bases outside gene matches: 2. The CDR3: CASSLREEDTQYF. CDR3 nucleotides: TGTGCCAGCAGCTTGCGGGAGGAGGATACGCAGTATTTT.

This chain uses TRBV4-3 with TRBJ2-1; possibly TRBD2 for D (6 bases). The DNA end lines up better with TRBJ2-7; the J call may be wrong. The CDR3 is made up of 13 amino acids. Germline V gene lookup returns CDR1 LGHNA and CDR2 YSLEER. The CDR3 is CASSRTILNEQYF. CDR3 in DNA: TGCGCCAGCAGCCGGACTATTCTCAATGAGCAGTACTTC.

In its sample, this clonotype was seen many times. This chain joins TRBV2 and TRBJ2-7; the D is unclear. Germline CDR1 SNHLY, CDR2 FYNNEI. Trimming shortened V by 2 bases and J by 5 bases, and 13 bases separated the two germline ends. The CDR3 has 14 amino acids. As DNA, the CDR3 is TGTGCCAGCAGTGAAAGGAATTTCTCAGACGAGCAGTACTTC. This codes for CASSERNFSDEQYF.

This clonotype was detected a few times. The chain employs TRBV6-5 and TRBJ2-1; a possible D gene is TRBD1 (7 bases). Looked up from germline, CDR1 is MNHEY and CDR2 is SVGAGI. V lost 0 bases, J lost 13 bases, and 19 bases lay in between. The length of the CDR3 is 15 residues. CDR3 in amino acids: CASSYSYPRQGGQFF. The DNA for the CDR3 is TGTGCCAGCAGTTACTCATACCCGCGGCAGGGGGGACAGTTCTTC.

Many counts were recorded for this clonotype. The J gene is TRBJ1-1, the V gene TRBV7-6; D is possibly TRBD1 (5 bases). Germline values: CDR1 SGHVS, CDR2 FNYEAQ. The ends were cut back, 4 bases at V and 4 bases at J, with 13 bases in the middle. CDR3 length: 14 residues. CDR3 amino acids: CASSSGLRGTEAFF. CDR3 bases: TGTGCCAGCAGCTCGGGCCTAAGGGGCACTGAAGCTTTCTTT.

This clonotype was observed at least ten times. The chain links TRBV3-1 to TRBJ1-1; TRBD1 matches at 10 bases. The CDR3 sequence is 14 residues long. J was trimmed by 7 bases and V by 4 bases; bases with no gene match: 6. Germline V gene data show CDR1 as LGHDT and CDR2 as YNNKEL (reference sequence). Here the CDR3 DNA reads TGTGCCAGCAGCCTGAGGACAGGGGGTAATGAAGCTTTCTTT. Translating gives CASSLRTGGNEAFF.

This clonotype was observed a few times. This chain uses TRBV20-1 with TRBJ1-6; D perhaps matches TRBD1 (5 bases). The CDR3 totals 13 residues. Germline-derived CDR1 and CDR2 are DFQATT and SNEGSKA (reference sequence). Deletions cut 6 bases from V and 8 bases from J, with 14 bases between. The CDR3 DNA sequence: TGCAGTGCCCCGGGACGTATGGATTCACCCCTCCACTTT. Translation gives CSAPGRMDSPLHF.

In this sample, this clonotype turned up many times. V gene TRBV28 combines with J gene TRBJ1-4; D might be TRBD1 (5 bases). V was shortened by 10 bases and J by 0 bases, with 15 bases between the two germline ends. Germline-derived CDR1 and CDR2 are MDHEN and SYDVKM. The CDR3 covers 15 residues. CDR3 DNA sequence: TGTGCCATAGGGGCAGGAGTTGCAACTAATGAAAAACTGTTTTTT. Protein product: CAIGAGVATNEKLFF.

The sample holds many counts of this clonotype. V is TRBV7-2 and J is TRBJ2-4; a possible D gene is TRBD2 (5 bases). Germline V gene lookup returns CDR1 SGHTA and CDR2 FQGNSA. Trimming left V 5 bases short and J 0 bases short, with 14 bases between. This CDR3 comprises 16 residues. The CDR3 loop reads CASSGVGLAAKNIQYF. As DNA, the CDR3 is TGTGCCAGCAGCGGGGTCGGACTGGCAGCCAAAAACATTCAGTACTTC.

This clonotype was observed many times. This rearrangement joins TRBV18 to TRBJ1-1, with D perhaps TRBD1 (5 bases). The CDR3 is 14 residues long. Trimming took 8 bases from V and 1 from J, leaving 14 bases between them. Germline V gives CDR1 KGHSH, CDR2 LQKENI. The CDR3 nucleotides read TGTGCCAGCCGGGGGGGAGTTCCGAACACTGAAGCTTTCTTT. Translated, it gives CASRGGVPNTEAFF.

This clonotype was counted between two and nine times. A much larger clone is a single base away; this may be a read error. The chain links TRBV18 to TRBJ1-1; D is uncertain. This CDR3 is 15 amino acids long. Per the germline V gene, CDR1 is KGHSH and CDR2 is LQKENI. V gave up 2 bases and J gave up 3 bases, with 13 bases separating them. The chain's CDR3 is CASSPTSDLYTEAFF. The CDR3 nucleotides read TGTGCCAGCTCACCAACCTCAGACCTATACACTGAAGCTTTCTTT.

V and J are TRBV7-9 and TRBJ1-1; D unclear. CDR1 and CDR2 (germline): SEHNR, FQNEAQ (reference sequence). The germline V and J ends were trimmed by 8 bases and 0 bases, with 7 bases remaining between them. The CDR3 consists of 12 residues. The CDR3, as DNA: TGTGCCAGCGAGGAGGTGAACACTGAAGCTTTCTTT. Protein sequence: CASEEVNTEAFF.

Regarding this clonotype: It may be a read error: a sequence one base away is much more abundant. The V call is TRBV27, the J call TRBJ2-7; D possibly uses TRBD1 or TRBD2 (6 bases each). Germline V lookup: CDR1 MNHEY, CDR2 SMNVEV (reference sequence). The CDR3 loop spans 14 amino acids. The chain's CDR3 is CASGPRGLFYEQHF. CDR3 coding DNA: TGTGCCAGCGGTCCTCGGGGGCTCTTTTACGAGCAGCACTTC.

The V gene is TRBV9, the J gene TRBJ2-1, with 11 positions matching TRBD2. The trim removed 4 bases at V and 7 bases at J, leaving 7 bases unmatched. The CDR3 consists of 15 residues. Germline V gene lookup returns CDR1 SGDLS and CDR2 YYNGEE. This chain's CDR3 is CASSSTSGGGNEQFF. In nucleotides, the CDR3 is TGTGCCAGCAGCTCCACTAGCGGGGGTGGGAATGAGCAGTTCTTC.

This clonotype was observed a handful of times. The rearrangement joins TRBV12-5 to TRBJ2-7; D unresolved. Looked up from germline, CDR1 is LGHNT and CDR2 is FRNRAP. The CDR3 is 11 amino acids. The ends were cut back, 7 bases at V and 6 bases at J, with 10 bases in the middle. The CDR3 protein is CASALPGEQYF. CDR3 DNA: TGTGCTAGTGCCCTCCCGGGCGAGCAGTACTTC.

This clonotype was picked up many times. The chain has TRBV11-2 and TRBJ2-7; D is perhaps TRBD1 or TRBD2 (5 bases each). CDR1 and CDR2 (germline): SGHAT, FQNNGV. Trimming shortened V by 5 bases and J by 2 bases, and 16 bases separated the two germline ends. This CDR3 comprises 15 residues. As DNA, the CDR3 is TGTGCCAGCAGCGCCGGGGCGGTATTAACCTACGAGCAGTACTTC. Translating gives CASSAGAVLTYEQYF.

This clonotype showed up many times. The J gene is TRBJ2-7, the V gene TRBV20-1; D assignment may be TRBD1 or TRBD2 (5 bases each). This CDR3 has 13 residues. Germline loops: CDR1 DFQATT, CDR2 SNEGSKA (reference sequence). Trimming left V 2 bases short and J 8 bases short, with 16 bases between. The CDR3 reads CSARIPVTGQQYF. DNA of the CDR3: TGCAGTGCTAGAATACCGGTCACGGGGCAGCAGTACTTC.

This sequence joins TRBV2 and TRBJ2-5; D unresolved. The V and J ends lost 5 bases and 6 bases respectively, with 13 bases between them. The CDR3 consists of 13 residues. Looked up from germline, CDR1 is SNHLY and CDR2 is FYNNEI. The CDR3 DNA is TGTGCCAGCAGTATTGAACTGGGAAAGACCCAGTACTTC. Encoded protein: CASSIELGKTQYF.

V usage is TRBV11-1 and J usage is TRBJ2-5, with 11 bases identical to TRBD1. The CDR3 has 19 amino acids. The germline gives CDR1 SGHAT, CDR2 FQDESV (reference sequence). V was clipped by 5 bases and J by 4 bases; unmatched bases: 18. CDR3 residues: CASSPRDRGATPTAETQYF. CDR3 coding DNA: TGTGCCAGCAGCCCTCGGGACAGGGGGGCCACACCCACGGCAGAGACCCAGTACTTC.